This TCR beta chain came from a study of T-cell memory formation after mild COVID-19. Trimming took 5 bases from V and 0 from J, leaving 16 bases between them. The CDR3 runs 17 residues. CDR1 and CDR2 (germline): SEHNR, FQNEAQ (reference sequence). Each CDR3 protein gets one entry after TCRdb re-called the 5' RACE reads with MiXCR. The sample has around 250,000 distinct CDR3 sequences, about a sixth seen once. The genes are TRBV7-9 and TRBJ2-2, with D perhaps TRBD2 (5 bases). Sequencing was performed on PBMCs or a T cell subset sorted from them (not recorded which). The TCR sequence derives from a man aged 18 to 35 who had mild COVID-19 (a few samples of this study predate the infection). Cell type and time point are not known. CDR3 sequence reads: CASSPPQRTANTGELFF. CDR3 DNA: TGTGCCAGCAGCCCCCCCCAGCGGACCGCGAACACCGGGGAGCTGTTTTTT. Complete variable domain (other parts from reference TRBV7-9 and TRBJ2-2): DTGVSQNPRHKITKRGQNVTFRCDPISEHNRLYWYRQTLGQGPEFLTYFQNEAQLEKSRLLSDRFSAERPKGSFSTLEIQRTEQGDSAMYLCASSPPQRTANTGELFFGEGSRLTVL.